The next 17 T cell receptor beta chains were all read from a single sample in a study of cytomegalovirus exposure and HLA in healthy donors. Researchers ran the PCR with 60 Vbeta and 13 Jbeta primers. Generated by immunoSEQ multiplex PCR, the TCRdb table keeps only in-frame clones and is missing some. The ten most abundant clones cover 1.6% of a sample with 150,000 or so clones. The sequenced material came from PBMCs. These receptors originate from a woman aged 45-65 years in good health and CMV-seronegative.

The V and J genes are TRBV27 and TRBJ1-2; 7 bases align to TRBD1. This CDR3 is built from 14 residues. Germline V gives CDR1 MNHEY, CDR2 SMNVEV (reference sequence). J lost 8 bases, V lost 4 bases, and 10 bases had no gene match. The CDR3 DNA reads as TGTGCCAGCAGTTGGATCGAGGGGGCCGGCGGCTACACCTTC. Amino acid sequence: CASSWIEGAGGYTF.

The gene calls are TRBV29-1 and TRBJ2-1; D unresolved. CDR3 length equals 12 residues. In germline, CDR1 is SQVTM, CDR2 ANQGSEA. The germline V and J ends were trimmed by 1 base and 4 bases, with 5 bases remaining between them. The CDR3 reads CSVEVSYNEQFF. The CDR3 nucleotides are TGCAGCGTTGAAGTCTCTTACAATGAGCAGTTCTTC.

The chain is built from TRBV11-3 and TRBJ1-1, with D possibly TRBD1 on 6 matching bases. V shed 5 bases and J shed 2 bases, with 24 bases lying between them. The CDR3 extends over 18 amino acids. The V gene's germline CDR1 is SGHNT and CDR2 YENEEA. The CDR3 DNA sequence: TGTGCCAGCAGCCTCTGGTCCCGGGACAAGGAGGTAAACACTGAAGCTTTCTTT. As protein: CASSLWSRDKEVNTEAFF.

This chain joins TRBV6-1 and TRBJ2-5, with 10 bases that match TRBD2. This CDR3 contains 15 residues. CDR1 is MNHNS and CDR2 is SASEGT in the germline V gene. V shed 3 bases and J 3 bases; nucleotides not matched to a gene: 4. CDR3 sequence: CASSDRGLAKETQYF. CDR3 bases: TGTGCCAGCAGTGATCGGGGACTAGCGAAAGAGACCCAGTACTTC.

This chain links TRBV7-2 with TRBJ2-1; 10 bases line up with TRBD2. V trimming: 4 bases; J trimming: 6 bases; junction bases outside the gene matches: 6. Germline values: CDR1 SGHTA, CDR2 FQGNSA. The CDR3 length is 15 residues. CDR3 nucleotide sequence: TGTGCCAGCAGCTCCCTAGCGGGGGCACCCAATGAGCAGTTCTTC. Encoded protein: CASSSLAGAPNEQFF. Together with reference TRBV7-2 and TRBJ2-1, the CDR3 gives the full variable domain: GAGVSQSPSNKVTEKGKDVELRCDPISGHTALYWYRQSLGQGLEFLIYFQGNSAPDKSGLPSDRFSAERTGGSVSTLTIQRTQQEDSAVYLCASSSLAGAPNEQFFGPGTRLTVL.

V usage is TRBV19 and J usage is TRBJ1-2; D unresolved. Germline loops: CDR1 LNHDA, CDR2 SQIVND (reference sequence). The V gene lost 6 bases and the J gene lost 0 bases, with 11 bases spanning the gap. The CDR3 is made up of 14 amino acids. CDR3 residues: CASSSSGTNYGYTF. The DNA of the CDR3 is TGTGCCAGTAGCTCCTCCGGGACTAACTATGGCTACACCTTC.

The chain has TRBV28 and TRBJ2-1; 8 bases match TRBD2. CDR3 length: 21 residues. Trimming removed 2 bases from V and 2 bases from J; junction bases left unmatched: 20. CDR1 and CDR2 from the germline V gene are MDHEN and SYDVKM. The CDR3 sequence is CASSLKWGGLISGGPYNEQFF. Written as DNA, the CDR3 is TGTGCCAGCAGTTTAAAGTGGGGGGGTTTAATTTCGGGAGGGCCCTACAATGAGCAGTTCTTC.

The CDR3, as DNA: TGTGCCAGCAGTTTATACTCTGAAAAACTGTTTTTT. This translates into CASSLYSEKLFF. V and J are TRBV28 and TRBJ1-4; D is undetermined. The CDR3 is 12 amino acids. The V gene lost 1 base and the J gene lost 7 bases, with 4 bases spanning the gap. Germline V lookup: CDR1 MDHEN, CDR2 SYDVKM.

CDR3 amino acids: CASSLVLMRANVLTF. CDR3 sequence (DNA): TGTGCCAGCAGCTTAGTTCTAATGAGGGCCAACGTCCTGACTTTC. The chain couples TRBV7-2 to TRBJ2-6; D is ambiguous. The germline V gene has CDR1 SGHTA and CDR2 FQGNSA. The CDR3 runs 15 residues. V lost 1 base and J 5 bases, leaving 9 bases between the germline ends.

The CDR3 nucleotides read TGTGCCAGCAGTTTACTAGCGGGGGGGATAACAGATACGCAGTATTTT. Its protein is CASSLLAGGITDTQYF. The chain joins TRBV27 to TRBJ2-3; 12 bases are a match to TRBD2. The CDR3 covers 16 residues. The V and J ends lost 2 bases and 3 bases, in that order; junction bases with no gene match: 3. Germline values: CDR1 MNHEY, CDR2 SMNVEV (reference sequence).

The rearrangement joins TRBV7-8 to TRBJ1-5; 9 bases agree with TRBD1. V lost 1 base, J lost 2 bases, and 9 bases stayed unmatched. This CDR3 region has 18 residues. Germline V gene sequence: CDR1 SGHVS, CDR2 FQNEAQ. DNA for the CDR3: TGTGCCAGCAGCTTAGGGGACAGGGATTGGTATGGCAATCAGCCCCAGCATTTT. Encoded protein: CASSLGDRDWYGNQPQHF.

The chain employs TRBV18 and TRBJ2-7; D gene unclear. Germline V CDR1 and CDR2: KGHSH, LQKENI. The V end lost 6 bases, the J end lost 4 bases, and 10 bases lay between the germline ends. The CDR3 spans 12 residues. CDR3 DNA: TGTGCCAGCTCCCTCTCAGGATACGAGCAGTACTTC. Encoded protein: CASSLSGYEQYF.

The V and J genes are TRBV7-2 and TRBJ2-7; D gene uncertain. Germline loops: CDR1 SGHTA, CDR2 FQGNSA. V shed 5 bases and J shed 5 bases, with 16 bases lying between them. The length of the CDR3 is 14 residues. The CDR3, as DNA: TGTGCCAGCAGCCCAGCGCGCAGTCTCCACGAGCAGTACTTC. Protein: CASSPARSLHEQYF.

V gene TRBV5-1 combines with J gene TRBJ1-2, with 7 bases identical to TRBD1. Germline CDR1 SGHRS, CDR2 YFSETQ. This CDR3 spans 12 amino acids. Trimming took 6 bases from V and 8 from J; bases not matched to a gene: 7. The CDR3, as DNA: TGCGCCAGCATAGACAGGGACGGCGGCTACACCTTC. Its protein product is CASIDRDGGYTF. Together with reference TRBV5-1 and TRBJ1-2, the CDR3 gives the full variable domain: KAGVTQTPRYLIKTRGQQVTLSCSPISGHRSVSWYQQTPGQGLQFLFEYFSETQRNKGNFPGRFSGRQFSNSRSEMNVSTLELGDSALYLCASIDRDGGYTFGSGTRLTVV.

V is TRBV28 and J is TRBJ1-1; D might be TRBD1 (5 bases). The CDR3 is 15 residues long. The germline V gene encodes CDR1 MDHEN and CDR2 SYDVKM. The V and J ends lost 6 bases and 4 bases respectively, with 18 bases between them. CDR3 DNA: TGTGCCAGCAGCAACCTCGAGACAGAGAGCACTGAAGCTTTCTTT. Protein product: CASSNLETESTEAFF.

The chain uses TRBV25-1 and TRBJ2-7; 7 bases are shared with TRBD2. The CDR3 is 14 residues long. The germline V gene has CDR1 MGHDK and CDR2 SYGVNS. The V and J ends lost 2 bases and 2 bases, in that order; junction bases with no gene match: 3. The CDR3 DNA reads TGTGCCAGCAGTGAACTTACTAGCGCCTACGAGCAGTACTTC. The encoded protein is CASSELTSAYEQYF.

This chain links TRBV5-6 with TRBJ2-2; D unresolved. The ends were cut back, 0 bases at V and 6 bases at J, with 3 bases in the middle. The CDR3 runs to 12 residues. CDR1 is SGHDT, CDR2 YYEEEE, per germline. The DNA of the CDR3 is TGTGCCAGCAGCTTGGGAGCCGGGGAGCTGTTTTTT. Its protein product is CASSLGAGELFF.